This TCR beta chain was documented in a study of CD8 T cells in ankylosing spondylitis (TCRdb year 2017). About the investigation overall: The study profiled T cell receptor beta repertoires in healthy donors and ankylosing spondylitis patients to find disease-linked TCR variants. The whole study cohort included about a hundred healthy donors and about two dozen ankylosing spondylitis patients. Samples of peripheral blood were taken, and for ankylosing spondylitis patients, synovial fluid was collected as well.

To note about this clonotype: Its antigen has not been determined. No base quality information exists; no much larger clone differs at one position.

Relative to germline, V is missing 5 bases and J is missing 7 bases, with 10 bases of the junction outside any gene match. From the cysteine up to the phenylalanine, the CDR3 has a length of 15 residues. Just CDR3 DNA is preserved here, 45 bases in frame from base 1. Reading the germline V gene gives CDR1 MNHNS and CDR2 SASEGT. This sample was sequenced with an Illumina HiSeq 2500. Quantitative 5'-RACE with molecular barcodes was used to prepare TCR beta libraries. In the authors' own workflow: A new computational method, built on a probabilistic model of VDJ rearrangement, was used to identify disease-linked TCR variants. TCRdb handled the public reads itself, with Q25 trimming in fastp and clone calling in MiXCR, and kept productive beta chains. Each CDR3 protein gets just one entry, which takes the most common genes and DNA from the rows behind it. The V and J calls reflect TCRdb's pipeline rather than the authors' work. For this sample there are approximately 550,000 distinct CDR3 sequences; approximately 12% appear just once. The top ten clones comprise 6.5% to 7% of the sample.

Beyond this particular receptor, the publication reports: The disease-linked clones showed a CD8+ phenotype and occurred at relatively low frequencies in peripheral blood. Blood from ankylosing spondylitis patients appeared to be characterized by a TCR beta motif composed of eight or nine highly homologous amino acid variants. According to the report, matched synovial fluid samples from ankylosing spondylitis patients were significantly enriched for the disease-linked clones. Some TCR beta motif variants had previously been reported in synovial fluid and blood of reactive arthritis patients, which suggested common disease-initiation mechanisms.

The receptor chain draws on TRBV6-1 and TRBJ1-5, and TRBD1 matches 8 of the central bases. Sequenced: blood, either unsorted or a sorted T cell fraction (not recorded which). The TCR was taken from a male donor with ankylosing spondylitis. The CDR3 protein is CASSRLQGARQPQHF. The DNA sequence reads TGTGCCAGCAGTCGCCTTCAGGGGGCGCGGCAGCCCCAGCATTTT.